The 20 T cell receptor beta chains given below trace back to one sample, sequenced in a study of identical twins. In TCRdb, the 5' RACE reads were re-called with MiXCR into one record per CDR3 protein. The top ten clones hold roughly 15% of a sample with under 300,000 distinct CDR3 sequences, approximately 7.1% of them seen once. Separately, the same data were catalogued under a study of T cells expressing NK-cell markers.

The sample was CD8+ T cells sorted from blood. Receptor source: a woman aged 18 to 35 in good health.

This clonotype has only a few counts. V gene TRBV20-1 combines with J gene TRBJ2-7, with 9 nucleotides matching TRBD1. The V segment lost 5 bases and the J segment 0 bases; nucleotides outside the gene matches: 5. The germline V gene has CDR1 DFQATT and CDR2 SNEGSKA (reference sequence). This CDR3 spans 14 amino acids. The CDR3 protein is CSAGGTGHSYEQYF. The DNA of the CDR3 is TGCAGTGCTGGAGGGACAGGGCACTCCTACGAGCAGTACTTC.

This clonotype was found many times. J is TRBJ2-7 and V is TRBV5-6, with 7 bases that match TRBD2. The CDR3 length is 15 residues. V shed 0 bases and J 6 bases; nucleotides not matched to a gene: 9. Germline values: CDR1 SGHDT, CDR2 YYEEEE. This CDR3 reads CASSLGGGPSPEQYF. CDR3 DNA: TGTGCCAGCAGCTTGGGCGGGGGTCCCTCTCCCGAGCAGTACTTC.

The chain uses TRBV5-1 and TRBJ1-1; 10 positions match TRBD1. This CDR3 comprises 15 residues. Trimming removed 3 bases from V and 4 bases from J; junction bases left unmatched: 6. Germline V CDR1 and CDR2: SGHRS, YFSETQ. In DNA form, the CDR3 reads TGCGCCAGCAGCTGGACAGGGGGTGAGAGCACTGAAGCTTTCTTT. This encodes CASSWTGGESTEAFF.

This clonotype was counted ten times or more. The chain has TRBV12-3 or TRBV12-4 and TRBJ2-7, with 7 nucleotides matching TRBD1. The J segment lost 2 bases and the V segment lost 6 bases, leaving 4 bases of the junction unmatched. The CDR3 is 13 amino acids. The CDR3 DNA follows: TGTGCCAGCAGCGGGACAGATACCTACGAGCAGTACTTC. Translation: CASSGTDTYEQYF.

In this sample, this clonotype turned up many times. The gene calls are TRBV4-3 and TRBJ2-5; D not resolved. Germline CDR1 LGHNA, CDR2 YSLEER. The CDR3 sequence is 13 residues long. V was trimmed by 0 bases and J by 5 bases, leaving 7 bases between them. The CDR3: CASSQDPSETQYF. The CDR3 coding sequence is TGCGCCAGCAGCCAAGATCCATCGGAGACCCAGTACTTC.

This clonotype was counted only a few times. V is TRBV9 and J is TRBJ2-6; D call uncertain. The V and J ends lost 8 bases and 4 bases respectively, with 7 bases between them. The CDR3 consists of 12 residues. Germline lookup yields CDR1 SGDLS and CDR2 YYNGEE. CDR3 DNA sequence: TGTGCCAGTCAGGCCGGGGCCAACGTCCTGACTTTC. Protein sequence: CASQAGANVLTF.

The gene calls are TRBV9 and TRBJ1-4; no reliable D call. Germline V gene lookup returns CDR1 SGDLS and CDR2 YYNGEE. The CDR3 is 13 amino acids. Trimming left V 3 bases short and J 8 bases short, with 11 bases between. CDR3 nucleotide sequence: TGTGCCAGCAGCGGGAATTCGATGGAAAAACTGTTTTTT. The encoded protein is CASSGNSMEKLFF.

This clonotype was picked up a small number of times. The chain couples TRBV7-8 to TRBJ2-1, with a weak D call TRBD2 (6 bases). With 5 bases removed from V and 5 bases from J, the gap between germline ends came to 16 bases. Germline V gene data show CDR1 as SGHVS and CDR2 as FQNEAQ. The CDR3 has 15 residues. CDR3 DNA: TGTGCCAGCAGCCCTTACGGGGGAAACGACAATGAGCAGTTCTTC. This translates into CASSPYGGNDNEQFF.

This clonotype appeared many times. V gene TRBV3-1 combines with J gene TRBJ2-7; D is possibly TRBD2 (6 bases). Germline V gene sequence: CDR1 LGHDT, CDR2 YNNKEL (reference sequence). The CDR3 has 16 residues. V dropped 2 bases and J dropped 2 bases, with 16 bases sitting between them. CDR3 coding DNA: TGTGCCAGCAGCCAATCCAGACTAGTCCGGGCCTACGAGCAGTACTTC. It encodes CASSQSRLVRAYEQYF.

The J gene is TRBJ2-7, the V gene TRBV12-3 or TRBV12-4; 9 nucleotides align to TRBD1. The CDR3 sequence is 13 residues long. Trimming took 4 bases from V and 6 from J; bases not matched to a gene: 4. The CDR3 region has the DNA TGTGCCAGCAGTTGGACAGGGGATTCCGAGCAGTACTTC. This sequence encodes CASSWTGDSEQYF.

This clonotype was seen a few times. The DNA of the CDR3 is TGTGCCAGCAGCGTAGTTAGCACTAGACCGCAGTTCTTC. Encoded protein: CASSVVSTRPQFF. The chain joins TRBV9 to TRBJ2-1, with D possibly TRBD2 on 5 matching bases. From germline, CDR1 is SGDLS and CDR2 YYNGEE. The CDR3 is made up of 13 amino acids. V was pared by 0 bases and J by 12 bases, with 13 bases between. The whole variable domain, filled in from reference TRBV9 and TRBJ2-1, reads DSGVTQTPKHLITATGQRVTLRCSPRSGDLSVYWYQQSLDQGLQFLIQYYNGEERAKGNILERFSAQQFPDLHSELNLSSLELGDSALYFCASSVVSTRPQFFGPGTRLTVL.

The rearrangement joins TRBV20-1 to TRBJ2-7; TRBD1 agrees at 8 bases. This CDR3 region has 14 residues. With 0 bases clipped from V and 6 bases from J, the junction kept 7 bases outside the gene matches. Per the germline V gene, CDR1 is DFQATT and CDR2 is SNEGSKA (reference sequence). This CDR3 is CSARESGQGAEQYF. The DNA for the CDR3 is TGCAGTGCTAGAGAAAGTGGTCAGGGGGCCGAGCAGTACTTC.

This clonotype was observed a few times. V and J are TRBV12-3 or TRBV12-4 and TRBJ1-6; D is possibly TRBD1 (6 bases). V was shortened by 6 bases and J by 7 bases, with 13 bases between the two germline ends. The CDR3 covers 14 residues. As DNA, the CDR3 is TGTGCCAGCAGCGGACAGCTCGTCAATTCACCCCTCCACTTT. It translates to CASSGQLVNSPLHF.

The chain links TRBV7-9 to TRBJ1-1, with 8 bases aligning to TRBD1. The CDR3 consists of 15 residues. Germline V gives CDR1 SEHNR, CDR2 FQNEAQ (reference sequence). The ends lost 1 base at V and 6 bases at J; junction bases unmatched: 7. CDR3 in DNA: TGTGCCAGCAGCTTAGAACGGACAGGGCCTTCTGAAGCTTTCTTT. Its protein product is CASSLERTGPSEAFF.

This clonotype was counted at least ten times. The CDR3 nucleotides are TGTGCCATCAGTGAGGTGTCAGCTTATCAGCCCCAGCATTTT. It encodes CAISEVSAYQPQHF. The chain carries TRBV10-3 and TRBJ1-5, with no clear D. CDR3 length: 14 amino acids. Trimming took 2 bases from V and 5 from J, leaving 10 bases between them. CDR1 is ENHRY and CDR2 is SYGVKD in the germline V gene.

The V and J genes are TRBV7-8 and TRBJ2-2, with TRBD1 matching 9 bases. Germline loops: CDR1 SGHVS, CDR2 FQNEAQ. V dropped 5 bases and J dropped 5; count of bases not matched to a gene: 6. CDR3 length: 15 amino acids. CDR3 bases: TGTGCCAGCAGCCTGACAGGGGGGGTTACCGGGGAGCTGTTTTTT. Protein sequence: CASSLTGGVTGELFF.

This clonotype was seen many times. The chain recombines TRBV5-1 with TRBJ2-5; 11 bases match TRBD1. Looked up from germline, CDR1 is SGHRS and CDR2 is YFSETQ. The CDR3 has 15 amino acids. V shed 3 bases and J 1 base; nucleotides not matched to a gene: 2. The CDR3 reads CASSWGQGGQETQYF. The CDR3 region has the DNA TGCGCCAGCAGCTGGGGACAGGGGGGCCAAGAGACCCAGTACTTC.

The rearrangement joins TRBV6-5 to TRBJ2-1; no reliable D call. Per germline, CDR1 MNHEY and CDR2 SVGAGI. CDR3 length: 11 residues. The V end lost 7 bases, the J end lost 10 bases, and 11 bases lay between the germline ends. The CDR3 sequence is CASNSLPEQFF. In DNA, the CDR3 is TGTGCCAGCAATAGTTTGCCGGAGCAGTTCTTC.

This rearrangement joins TRBV6-4 to TRBJ2-5; 12 bases are a match to TRBD2. The CDR3 has 19 residues. Germline assignment: CDR1 MRHNA and CDR2 SNTAGT. The V segment lost 6 bases and the J segment 3 bases; nucleotides outside the gene matches: 17. The CDR3 DNA is TGTGCCAGCAGCCCACCGTCGCTAGCGGGAGGGCCTAGGGAAGAGACCCAGTACTTC. This codes for CASSPPSLAGGPREETQYF.

CDR3 sequence: CASSLGPGPEQYF. The CDR3 DNA follows: TGTGCCAGCAGCTTAGGACCGGGACCCGAGCAGTACTTC. This chain links TRBV7-2 with TRBJ2-7; the D gene could be TRBD1 or TRBD2 (5 bases each). The ends were cut back, 1 base at V and 6 bases at J, with 10 bases in the middle. This CDR3 is 13 amino acids long. Per germline, CDR1 SGHTA and CDR2 FQGNSA.